This is a list of T cell receptor beta chains from one sample in a study of T-cell memory formation after mild COVID-19. TCRdb re-derived calls from the 5' RACE reads in MiXCR, one entry per CDR3 protein. The sample has under 600,000 distinct CDR3 sequences; about 22% are singletons. Sequenced input: PBMCs or a T cell subset sorted from them (not recorded which). The origin of the receptors is an adult woman who had mild COVID-19 (a few samples of this study predate the infection). Cell type and time point are not known. CDR3s include the opening cysteine and the closing phenylalanine or tryptophan. Each record gives: clone size, J gene, D gene, V gene, CDR3 DNA, CDR3 protein. D genes are given only for firm matches. Clone size, where shown, is once, few, many, or a class for clones that have expanded.

size: few
J: TRBJ2-7
D: .
V: TRBV3-1
DNA: TGTGCCAGCAGCGATCTGGGGGGATTCGAGCAGTACTTC
CDR3: CASSDLGGFEQYF

size: .
J: TRBJ2-5
D: .
V: TRBV7-9
DNA: TGTGCCAGCAGCACTACGCGGGGCAGGGTAGAGACCCAGTACTTC
CDR3: CASSTTRGRVETQYF

size: .
J: TRBJ2-5
D: .
V: TRBV3-1
DNA: TGTGCCAGCAGCCAAGCCAGGGTCGCGGAGACCCAGTACTTC
CDR3: CASSQARVAETQYF

size: few
J: TRBJ2-5
D: .
V: TRBV19
DNA: TGTGCCAGTAGTAACAGGGTTTGGCGTGCGGAGACCCAGTACTTC
CDR3: CASSNRVWRAETQYF

size: .
J: TRBJ2-7
D: .
V: TRBV4-1
DNA: TGCGCCAGCAGCCCTACGGTGGGGCGGCCCTCGAACGAGCAGTACTTC
CDR3: CASSPTVGRPSNEQYF

size: few
J: TRBJ1-1
D: .
V: TRBV18
DNA: TGTGCCAGCTCACCACGGGACTCCTCGGCCGGGGCAATGAACACTGAAGCTTTCTTT
CDR3: CASSPRDSSAGAMNTEAFF

size: few
J: TRBJ2-5
D: .
V: TRBV2
DNA: TGTGCCAGCAGTGAGACAGCGGGGACCCAGTACTTC
CDR3: CASSETAGTQYF

size: many
J: TRBJ2-3
D: TRBD1
V: TRBV4-2
DNA: TGTGCCAGCAGCCGGACAGGGGGCCACGGCACAGATACGCAGTATTTT
CDR3: CASSRTGGHGTDTQYF

size: .
J: TRBJ2-7
D: .
V: TRBV21-1
DNA: TGTGCCAGCAGCGATCGGGCCGGGACAGGGGAAGGCTACGAGCAGTACTTC
CDR3: CASSDRAGTGEGYEQYF

size: few
J: TRBJ1-1
D: .
V: TRBV7-6
DNA: TGTGCCAGCAGCTTTTCCATACAGGGTCCTATGAACACTGAAGCTTTCTTT
CDR3: CASSFSIQGPMNTEAFF

size: few
J: TRBJ2-1
D: .
V: TRBV29-1
DNA: TGCAGCGTTGAAGGGGCTATTTACTCCTACAATGAGCAGTTCTTC
CDR3: CSVEGAIYSYNEQFF

size: few
J: TRBJ2-7
D: TRBD1
V: TRBV5-4
DNA: TGTGCCAGCAGACAGGGACAGGACTACGAGCAGTACTTC
CDR3: CASRQGQDYEQYF

size: few
J: TRBJ2-3
D: .
V: TRBV3-1
DNA: TGTGCCAGCAGCCAAGATGCACCGAGGGCAGATACGCAGTATTTT
CDR3: CASSQDAPRADTQYF

size: few
J: TRBJ1-5
D: TRBD1
V: TRBV6-2/TRBV6-3
DNA: TGTGCCAGCACCCGCCGGGACAGCAGCAATCAGCCCCAGCATTTT
CDR3: CASTRRDSSNQPQHF

size: .
J: TRBJ2-2
D: .
V: TRBV30
DNA: TGTGCCTGGGACGGATCGAACACCGGGGAGCTGTTTTTT
CDR3: CAWDGSNTGELFF

size: few
J: TRBJ2-5
D: TRBD1
V: TRBV20-1
DNA: TGCAGTGCTAGAGATTCAAGGGGGCGACAAGAGACCCAGTACTTC
CDR3: CSARDSRGRQETQYF

size: few
J: TRBJ1-2
D: .
V: TRBV12-3/TRBV12-4
DNA: TGTGCCAGCAGTAGATTGAAGGGGACGGCGTCTAACTATGGCTACACCTTC
CDR3: CASSRLKGTASNYGYTF

size: many
J: TRBJ2-2
D: .
V: TRBV7-2
DNA: TGTGCCAGCACCCGACAGTCGCCCACCGGGGAGCTGTTTTTT
CDR3: CASTRQSPTGELFF

size: .
J: TRBJ1-2
D: .
V: TRBV30
DNA: TGTGCCTGGAGTCCAGGGTCCGTCTATGGCTACACCTTC
CDR3: CAWSPGSVYGYTF

size: few
J: TRBJ1-1
D: .
V: TRBV19
DNA: TGTGCCAGCCAACCTTGGGCAGCAAACACTGAAGCTTTCTTT
CDR3: CASQPWAANTEAFF

size: .
J: TRBJ2-5
D: TRBD2
V: TRBV7-9
DNA: TGTGCCAGCAGCTTAGTAGGGGAGGGAGAGACCCAGTACTTC
CDR3: CASSLVGEGETQYF

size: .
J: TRBJ2-1
D: .
V: TRBV29-1
DNA: TGCAGCGTTAGGTCTCTCCGAGGGCGCAATGAGCAGTTCTTC
CDR3: CSVRSLRGRNEQFF

size: few
J: TRBJ2-1
D: .
V: TRBV5-1
DNA: TGCGCCAGCAGCTCAGAGGGGCTCGTCAACAATGAGCAGTTCTTC
CDR3: CASSSEGLVNNEQFF

size: few
J: TRBJ1-1
D: .
V: TRBV4-3
DNA: TGCGCCAGCAGCTCCGACGGGACGTTGGAGGGCACTGAAGCTTTCTTT
CDR3: CASSSDGTLEGTEAFF

size: few
J: TRBJ1-5
D: .
V: TRBV20-1
DNA: TGCAGTGTGGGGACCCCCTGGGAACAGCCCCAGCATTTT
CDR3: CSVGTPWEQPQHF

size: .
J: TRBJ2-5
D: .
V: TRBV18
DNA: TGTGCCAGCTCACACCCGACAGAGTACCAAGAGACCCAGTACTTC
CDR3: CASSHPTEYQETQYF

size: .
J: TRBJ2-7
D: .
V: TRBV7-9
DNA: TGTGCCAGCGGGGGACAGCGGGGCGAGCAGTACTTC
CDR3: CASGGQRGEQYF

size: few
J: TRBJ1-4
D: .
V: TRBV27
DNA: TGTGCCAGCAGTTCCTTGAGAGGGAGTGGAACTAATGAAAAACTGTTTTTT
CDR3: CASSSLRGSGTNEKLFF

size: .
J: TRBJ2-3
D: .
V: TRBV7-9
DNA: TGTGCCAGCAGCTTAGCCTACTCAGGGGCAGATACGCAGTATTTT
CDR3: CASSLAYSGADTQYF

size: .
J: TRBJ1-4
D: TRBD1
V: TRBV12-3/TRBV12-4
DNA: TGTGCCAGCAGTTTAGTAAGGGGGCCTAATGAAAAACTGTTTTTT
CDR3: CASSLVRGPNEKLFF

size: .
J: TRBJ2-7
D: TRBD1
V: TRBV5-1
DNA: TGCGCCAGCAGCTTTGGGGGACAGGGACTATACGAGCAGTACTTC
CDR3: CASSFGGQGLYEQYF

size: .
J: TRBJ1-5
D: .
V: TRBV19
DNA: TGTGCCAGTAGTCCGGTGGGGGGGGACTATAGCAATCAGCCCCAGCATTTT
CDR3: CASSPVGGDYSNQPQHF

size: many
J: TRBJ2-3
D: .
V: TRBV11-2
DNA: TGTGCCAGCAGCTTAGTCCCACCGGGGGAGGGGGCCACAGATACGCAGTATTTT
CDR3: CASSLVPPGEGATDTQYF

size: few
J: TRBJ2-2
D: TRBD1
V: TRBV29-1
DNA: TGCAGCACTTTGACAGGGGGCGGCACCGGGGAGCTGTTTTTT
CDR3: CSTLTGGGTGELFF

size: .
J: TRBJ2-3
D: TRBD1
V: TRBV12-3/TRBV12-4
DNA: TGTGCCAGCAGCTCGACAGGGGGCGCAGATACGCAGTATTTT
CDR3: CASSSTGGADTQYF

size: .
J: TRBJ1-1
D: .
V: TRBV3-1
DNA: TGTGCCAGCAGCCAAGAGGGGTCAGGCCCTGAAGCTTTCTTT
CDR3: CASSQEGSGPEAFF

size: .
J: TRBJ2-1
D: TRBD2
V: TRBV5-5
DNA: TGTGCCAGCAGCTTAGTTTCGCTAGCGGGAGGCGAGGAGCAGTTCTTC
CDR3: CASSLVSLAGGEEQFF

size: .
J: TRBJ1-5
D: .
V: TRBV2
DNA: TGTGCCAGCAGTCCAGGGAAGTATCAGCCCCAGCATTTT
CDR3: CASSPGKYQPQHF

size: few
J: TRBJ2-1
D: .
V: TRBV11-3
DNA: TGTGCCAGCAGCGCCCGACAGGTCAGCTCCTACAATGAGCAGTTCTTC
CDR3: CASSARQVSSYNEQFF

size: .
J: TRBJ1-1
D: TRBD1
V: TRBV20-1
DNA: TGCAGTGCTAGTGGGACAGAGCTCCGAGTTAGAGCTTTCTTT
CDR3: CSASGTELRVRAFF

size: few
J: TRBJ1-5
D: .
V: TRBV6-1
DNA: TGTGCCAGCAGCGAGGGAAGGGGAAATCAGCCCCAGCATTTT
CDR3: CASSEGRGNQPQHF

size: .
J: TRBJ2-1
D: .
V: TRBV2
DNA: TGTGCCAGCAATGAGCAGTTCTTC
CDR3: CASNEQFF

size: .
J: TRBJ2-3
D: TRBD2
V: TRBV24-1
DNA: TGTGCCACCAGTGATTGGGCCGGGACTAGCGGGAGGGCTAGCACAGATACGCAGTATTTT
CDR3: CATSDWAGTSGRASTDTQYF

size: .
J: TRBJ2-7
D: .
V: TRBV5-8
DNA: TGTGCCAGCAGCTGGGAGCAGTACTTC
CDR3: CASSWEQYF

size: .
J: TRBJ2-7
D: TRBD2
V: TRBV29-1
DNA: TGCAGCGTTGAGCTAGCGGGAATCCAGACCTACGAGCAGTACTTC
CDR3: CSVELAGIQTYEQYF

size: .
J: TRBJ1-3
D: TRBD1
V: TRBV5-1
DNA: TGCGCCAGCAGCCCACAGGGGATCGTCTCTGGAAACACCATATATTTT
CDR3: CASSPQGIVSGNTIYF

size: few
J: TRBJ2-2
D: TRBD2
V: TRBV7-2
DNA: TGTGCCAGCAGCCCCACTAGCGGGACCCCCGGGGAGCTGTTTTTT
CDR3: CASSPTSGTPGELFF

size: .
J: TRBJ2-2
D: TRBD2
V: TRBV29-1
DNA: TGCAGCGTTTCACTAGCGGGAGAGTTGGGGACCGGGGAGCTGTTTTTT
CDR3: CSVSLAGELGTGELFF

size: many
J: TRBJ2-2
D: TRBD2
V: TRBV5-5
DNA: TGTGCCAGCAGCTTGGTGGCGGGAGGGCGCACCGGGGAGCTGTTTTTT
CDR3: CASSLVAGGRTGELFF